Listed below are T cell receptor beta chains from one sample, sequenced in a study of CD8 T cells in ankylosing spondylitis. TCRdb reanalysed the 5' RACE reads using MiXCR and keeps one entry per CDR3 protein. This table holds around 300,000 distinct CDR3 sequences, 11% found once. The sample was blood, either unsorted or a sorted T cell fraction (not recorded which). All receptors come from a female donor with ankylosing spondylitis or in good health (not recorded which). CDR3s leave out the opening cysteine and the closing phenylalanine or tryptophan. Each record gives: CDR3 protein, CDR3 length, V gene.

CDR3aa: ASSLSADSSYEQY
len: 13
v_gene: TRBV27

CDR3aa: SAQSTGEGTQY
len: 11
v_gene: TRBV20-1

CDR3aa: SPKQADQETQY
len: 11
v_gene: TRBV20-1

CDR3aa: ASSLVIGEAF
len: 10
v_gene: TRBV7-9

CDR3aa: SAGGWDRGVSGYEQY
len: 15
v_gene: TRBV20-1

CDR3aa: AIRSGSGDEQF
len: 11
v_gene: TRBV10-3

CDR3aa: ASSEDPGVNEQF
len: 12
v_gene: TRBV28

CDR3aa: ATSTPTGQGTDTQY
len: 14
v_gene: TRBV15

CDR3aa: SARSTFAGSLNEQF
len: 14
v_gene: TRBV20-1

CDR3aa: ASRTTDSGNTIY
len: 12
v_gene: TRBV7-2

CDR3aa: ASSMRGPEQF
len: 10
v_gene: TRBV19

CDR3aa: ASRSDRIMNTEAF
len: 13
v_gene: TRBV6-1

CDR3aa: SARLLAGGKETQY
len: 13
v_gene: TRBV20-1

CDR3aa: SAVRPFRDFTSYNEQF
len: 16
v_gene: TRBV20-1

CDR3aa: AWRASGTNEQF
len: 11
v_gene: TRBV30

CDR3aa: ASNQGVGSEQF
len: 11
v_gene: TRBV12-3/TRBV12-4

CDR3aa: ASSVLPALNTGELF
len: 14
v_gene: TRBV9

CDR3aa: ASSLNDRGGNGYT
len: 13
v_gene: TRBV27

CDR3aa: ASSLVAEKQF
len: 10
v_gene: TRBV7-2

CDR3aa: ASSLRTGRDSPLH
len: 13
v_gene: TRBV7-2

CDR3aa: SASRPRYNEQF
len: 11
v_gene: TRBV20-1

CDR3aa: SVLNTEAF
len: 8
v_gene: TRBV29-1

CDR3aa: SASRGAGVGNQPQH
len: 14
v_gene: TRBV20-1

CDR3aa: ASSFSSRQLSTDTQY
len: 15
v_gene: TRBV12-3/TRBV12-4

CDR3aa: ASYKRGGRGRNTGELF
len: 16
v_gene: TRBV21-1

CDR3aa: ASSRGLAANNEQF
len: 13
v_gene: TRBV7-9

CDR3aa: ASSLAIAADTGELF
len: 14
v_gene: TRBV7-2

CDR3aa: ASSLRGGKAF
len: 10
v_gene: TRBV12-3/TRBV12-4

CDR3aa: SARDRRGADTQY
len: 12
v_gene: TRBV20-1

CDR3aa: ATPSGEETQY
len: 10
v_gene: TRBV21-1

CDR3aa: ASSLGGVGAFEDEQY
len: 15
v_gene: TRBV7-2

CDR3aa: ASSTGSGGAYNEQF
len: 14
v_gene: TRBV7-2

CDR3aa: AIGDGPASEQF
len: 11
v_gene: TRBV10-3

CDR3aa: ASSLKSSAPGELF
len: 13
v_gene: TRBV27

CDR3aa: ASSYWGAQPNTEAF
len: 14
v_gene: TRBV6-5